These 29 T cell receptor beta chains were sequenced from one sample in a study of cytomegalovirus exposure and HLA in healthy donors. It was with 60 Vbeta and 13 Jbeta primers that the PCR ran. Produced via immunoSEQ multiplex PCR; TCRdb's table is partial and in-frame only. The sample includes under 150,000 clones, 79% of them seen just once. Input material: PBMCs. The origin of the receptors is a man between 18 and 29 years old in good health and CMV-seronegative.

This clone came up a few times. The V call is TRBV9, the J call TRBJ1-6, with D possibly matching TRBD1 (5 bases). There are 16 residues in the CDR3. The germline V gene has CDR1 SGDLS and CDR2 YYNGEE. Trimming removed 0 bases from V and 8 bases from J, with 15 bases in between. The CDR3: CASSVEPHRIDSPLHF. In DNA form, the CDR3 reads TGTGCCAGCAGCGTAGAGCCCCACAGGATTGATTCACCCCTCCACTTT.

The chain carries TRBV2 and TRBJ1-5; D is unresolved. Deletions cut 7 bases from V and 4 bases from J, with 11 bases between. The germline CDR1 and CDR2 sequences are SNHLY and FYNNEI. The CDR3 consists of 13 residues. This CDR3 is CASTLEENQPQHF. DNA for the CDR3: TGTGCCAGCACCCTTGAGGAGAATCAGCCCCAGCATTTT.

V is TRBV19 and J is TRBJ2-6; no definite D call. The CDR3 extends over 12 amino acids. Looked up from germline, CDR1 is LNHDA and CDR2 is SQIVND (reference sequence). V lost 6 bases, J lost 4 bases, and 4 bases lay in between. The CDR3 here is CASRGGANVLTF. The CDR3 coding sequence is TGTGCCAGTAGGGGCGGGGCCAACGTCCTGACTTTC. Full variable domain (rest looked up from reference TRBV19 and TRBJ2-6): DGGITQSPKYLFRKEGQNVTLSCEQNLNHDAMYWYRQDPGQGLRLIYYSQIVNDFQKGDIAEGYSVSREKKESFPLTVTSAQKNPTAFYLCASRGGANVLTFGAGSRLTVL.

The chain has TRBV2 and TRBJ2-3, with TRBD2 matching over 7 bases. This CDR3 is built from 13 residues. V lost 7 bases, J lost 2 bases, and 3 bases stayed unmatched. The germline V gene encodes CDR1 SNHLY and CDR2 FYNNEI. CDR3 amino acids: CASILADTDTQYF. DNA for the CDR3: TGTGCCAGCATTCTAGCGGACACAGATACGCAGTATTTT.

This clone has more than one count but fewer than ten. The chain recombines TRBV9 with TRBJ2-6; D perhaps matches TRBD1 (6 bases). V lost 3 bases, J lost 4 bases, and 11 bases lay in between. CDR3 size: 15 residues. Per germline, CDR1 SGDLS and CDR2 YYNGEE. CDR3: CASSATGSGANVLTF. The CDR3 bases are TGTGCCAGCAGCGCCACAGGGTCCGGGGCCAACGTCCTGACTTTC.

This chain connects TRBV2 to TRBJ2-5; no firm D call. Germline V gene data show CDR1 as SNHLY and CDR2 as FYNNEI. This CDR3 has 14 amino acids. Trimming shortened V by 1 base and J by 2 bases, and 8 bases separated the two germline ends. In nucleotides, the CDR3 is TGTGCCAGCAGTGAAGGGCGGAGTCAAGAGACCCAGTACTTC. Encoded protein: CASSEGRSQETQYF.

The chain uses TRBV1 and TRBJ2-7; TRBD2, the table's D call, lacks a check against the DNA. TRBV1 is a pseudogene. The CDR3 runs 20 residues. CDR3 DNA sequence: TGCACCAGCAGCCAAGAAAGAAAAAGGACTAGCGGGAGGGATTCCTACGAGCAGTACTTC. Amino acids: CTSSQERKRTSGRDSYEQYF.

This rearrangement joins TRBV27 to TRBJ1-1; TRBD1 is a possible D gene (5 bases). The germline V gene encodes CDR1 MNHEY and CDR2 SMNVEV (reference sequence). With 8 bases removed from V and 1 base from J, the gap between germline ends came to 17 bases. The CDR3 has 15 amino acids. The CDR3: CASSPDWGGNTEAFF. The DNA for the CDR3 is TGTGCCAGCTCCCCCGATTGGGGGGGGAACACTGAAGCTTTCTTT.

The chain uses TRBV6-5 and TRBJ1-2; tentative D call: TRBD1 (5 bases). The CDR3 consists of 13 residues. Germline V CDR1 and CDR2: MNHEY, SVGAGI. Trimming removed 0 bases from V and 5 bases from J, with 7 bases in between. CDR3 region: CASSYSGLYGYTF. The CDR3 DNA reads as TGTGCCAGCAGTTACTCGGGACTTTATGGCTACACCTTC.

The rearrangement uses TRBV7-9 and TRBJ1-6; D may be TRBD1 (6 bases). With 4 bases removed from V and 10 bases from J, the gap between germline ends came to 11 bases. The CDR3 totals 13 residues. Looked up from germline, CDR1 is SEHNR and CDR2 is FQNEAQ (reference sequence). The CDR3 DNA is TGTGCCAGCAGCTCCAGGGGAGGGTCACCCCTCCACTTT. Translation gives CASSSRGGSPLHF.

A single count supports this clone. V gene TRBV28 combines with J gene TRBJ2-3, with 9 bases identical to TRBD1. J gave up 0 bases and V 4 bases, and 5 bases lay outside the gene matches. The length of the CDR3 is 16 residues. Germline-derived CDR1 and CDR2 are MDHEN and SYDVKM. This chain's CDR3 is CASSSPGQGSTDTQYF. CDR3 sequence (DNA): TGTGCCAGCAGTTCTCCGGGACAGGGAAGCACAGATACGCAGTATTTT.

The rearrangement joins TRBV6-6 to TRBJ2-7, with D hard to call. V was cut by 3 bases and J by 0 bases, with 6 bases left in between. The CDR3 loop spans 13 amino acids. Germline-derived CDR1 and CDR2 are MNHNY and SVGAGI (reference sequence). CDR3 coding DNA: TGTGCCAGCAGTTATGGCGGCTCCTACGAGCAGTACTTC. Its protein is CASSYGGSYEQYF.

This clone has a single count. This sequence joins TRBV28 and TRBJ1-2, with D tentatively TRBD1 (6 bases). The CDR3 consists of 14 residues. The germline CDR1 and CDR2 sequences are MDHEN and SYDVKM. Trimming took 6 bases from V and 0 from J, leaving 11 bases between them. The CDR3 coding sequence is TGTGCCAGCAGCGACAGGATTGCTAACTATGGCTACACCTTC. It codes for CASSDRIANYGYTF.

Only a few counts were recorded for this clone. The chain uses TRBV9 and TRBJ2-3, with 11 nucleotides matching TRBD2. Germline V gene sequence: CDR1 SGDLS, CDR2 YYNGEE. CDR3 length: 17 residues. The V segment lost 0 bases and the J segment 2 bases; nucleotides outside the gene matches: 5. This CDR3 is CASSVATSGGNTDTQYF. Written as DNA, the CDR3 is TGTGCCAGCAGCGTAGCAACTAGCGGGGGCAACACAGATACGCAGTATTTT.

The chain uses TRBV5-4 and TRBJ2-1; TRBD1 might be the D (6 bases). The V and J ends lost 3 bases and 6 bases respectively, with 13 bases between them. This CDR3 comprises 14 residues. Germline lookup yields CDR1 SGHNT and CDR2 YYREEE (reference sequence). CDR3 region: CASSSHQGTNEQFF. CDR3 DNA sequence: TGTGCCAGCAGCTCCCACCAGGGGACCAATGAGCAGTTCTTC.

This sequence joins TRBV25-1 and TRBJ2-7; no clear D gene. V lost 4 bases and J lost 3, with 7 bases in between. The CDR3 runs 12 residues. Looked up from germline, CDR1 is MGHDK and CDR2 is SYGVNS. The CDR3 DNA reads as TGTGCCAGCAGTGGGCAGATCTACGAGCAGTACTTC. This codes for CASSGQIYEQYF.

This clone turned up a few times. In nucleotides, the CDR3 is TGTGCCACCAGCAGAGTGAGCACTGAAGCTTTCTTT. This sequence encodes CATSRVSTEAFF. The V call is TRBV15, the J call TRBJ1-1, with D hard to call. The V gene lost 1 base and the J gene lost 4 bases, with 4 bases spanning the gap. The CDR3 sequence is 12 residues long. The germline CDR1 and CDR2 sequences are LNHNV and YYDKDF (reference sequence).

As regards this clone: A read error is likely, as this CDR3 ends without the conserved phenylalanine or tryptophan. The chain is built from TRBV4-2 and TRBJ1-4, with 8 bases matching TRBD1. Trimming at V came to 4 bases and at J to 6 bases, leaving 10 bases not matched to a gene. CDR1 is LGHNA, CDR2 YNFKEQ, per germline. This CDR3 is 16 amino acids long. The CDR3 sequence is CASSPSRGPYDEKLFV. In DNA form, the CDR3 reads TGTGCCAGCAGCCCCAGCAGGGGGCCTTACGATGAAAAACTGTTTGTT.

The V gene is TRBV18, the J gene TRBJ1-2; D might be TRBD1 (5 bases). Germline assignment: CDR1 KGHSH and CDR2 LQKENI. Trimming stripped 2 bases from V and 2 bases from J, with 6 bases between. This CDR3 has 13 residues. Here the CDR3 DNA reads TGTGCCAGCTCACCATCAGGGAACTATGGCTACACCTTC. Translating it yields CASSPSGNYGYTF.

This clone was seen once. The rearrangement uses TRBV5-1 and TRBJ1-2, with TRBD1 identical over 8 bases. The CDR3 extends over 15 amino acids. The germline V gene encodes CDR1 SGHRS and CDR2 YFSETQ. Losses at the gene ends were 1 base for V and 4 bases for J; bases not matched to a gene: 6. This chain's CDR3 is CASSLYGQGSYGYTF. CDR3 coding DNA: TGCGCCAGCAGCTTGTACGGACAGGGAAGCTATGGCTACACCTTC.

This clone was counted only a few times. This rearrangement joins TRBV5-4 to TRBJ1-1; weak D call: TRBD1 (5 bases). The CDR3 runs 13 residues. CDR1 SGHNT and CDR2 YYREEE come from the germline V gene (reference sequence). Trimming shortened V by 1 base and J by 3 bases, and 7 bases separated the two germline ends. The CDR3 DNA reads TGTGCCAGCAGCTTGAAAGGGGACACTGAAGCTTTCTTT. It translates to CASSLKGDTEAFF.

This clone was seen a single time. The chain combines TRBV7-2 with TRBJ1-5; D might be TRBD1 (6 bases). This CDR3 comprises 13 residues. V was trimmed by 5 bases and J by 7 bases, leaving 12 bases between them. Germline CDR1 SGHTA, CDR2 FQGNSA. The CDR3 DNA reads TGTGCCAGCAGCCGAGGACAGTTCCAGCCCCAGCATTTT. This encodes CASSRGQFQPQHF.

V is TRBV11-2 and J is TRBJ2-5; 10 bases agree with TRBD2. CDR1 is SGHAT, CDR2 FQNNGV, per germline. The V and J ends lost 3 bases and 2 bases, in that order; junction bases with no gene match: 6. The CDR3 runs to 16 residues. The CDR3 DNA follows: TGTGCCAGCAGCTTGATATTAGCGGGAGGACAAGAGACCCAGTACTTC. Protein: CASSLILAGGQETQYF.

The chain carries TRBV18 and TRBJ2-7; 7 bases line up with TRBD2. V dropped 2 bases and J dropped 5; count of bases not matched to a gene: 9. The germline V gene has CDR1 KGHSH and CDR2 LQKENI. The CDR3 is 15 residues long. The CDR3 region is CASSPGEGRRDEQYF. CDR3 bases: TGTGCCAGCTCACCAGGGGAGGGAAGACGGGACGAGCAGTACTTC.

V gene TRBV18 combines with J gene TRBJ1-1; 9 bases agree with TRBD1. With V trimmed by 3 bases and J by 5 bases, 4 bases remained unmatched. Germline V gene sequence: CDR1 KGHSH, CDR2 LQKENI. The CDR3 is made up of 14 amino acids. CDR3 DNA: TGTGCCAGCTCACCGGGGACAGGGAGAACTGAAGCTTTCTTT. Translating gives CASSPGTGRTEAFF.

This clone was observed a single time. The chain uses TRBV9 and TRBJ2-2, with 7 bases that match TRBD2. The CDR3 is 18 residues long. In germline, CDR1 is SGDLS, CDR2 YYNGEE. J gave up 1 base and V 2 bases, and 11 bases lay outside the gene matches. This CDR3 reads CASSVRAGDALNTGELFF. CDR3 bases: TGTGCCAGCAGCGTCCGGGCGGGGGACGCCCTGAACACCGGGGAGCTGTTTTTT.

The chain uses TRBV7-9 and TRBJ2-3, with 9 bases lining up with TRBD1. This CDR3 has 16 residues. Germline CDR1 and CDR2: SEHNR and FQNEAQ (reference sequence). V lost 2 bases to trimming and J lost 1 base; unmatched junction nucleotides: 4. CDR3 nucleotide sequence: TGTGCCAGCAGCTTAAGGGGGACAGGGCGCACAGATACGCAGTATTTT. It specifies CASSLRGTGRTDTQYF.

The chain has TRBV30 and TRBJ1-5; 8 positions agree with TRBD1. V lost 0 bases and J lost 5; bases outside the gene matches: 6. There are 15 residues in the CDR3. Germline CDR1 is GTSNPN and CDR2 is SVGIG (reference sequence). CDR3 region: CAWSVQGEGHQPQHF. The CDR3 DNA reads TGTGCCTGGAGTGTACAGGGGGAGGGGCATCAGCCCCAGCATTTT.

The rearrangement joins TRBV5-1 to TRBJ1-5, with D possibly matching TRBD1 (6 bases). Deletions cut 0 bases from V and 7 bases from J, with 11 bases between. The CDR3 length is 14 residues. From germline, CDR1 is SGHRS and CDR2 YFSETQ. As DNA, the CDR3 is TGCGCCAGCAGCTTGGCAGGGGATCGACAGCCCCAGCATTTT. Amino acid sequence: CASSLAGDRQPQHF.